The present entry profiles one T cell receptor (beta chain) with its context. This specimen belongs to a study of Ad26.COV2.S vaccination and SARS-CoV-2 variants. There are 12 residues in the CDR3. CDR1 is SEHNR, CDR2 FQNEAQ, per germline (reference sequence). Trimming pared 6 bases from V and 8 bases from J, leaving 13 bases between. Treatment in this sample: 19 received Ad26.COV2.S at low or high dose, single or two shots; 5 received placebo; per-sample allocation not given. Collection of samples fell on day 63 after the first vaccine or placebo injection. Some clones are missing from TCRdb's copy, which holds only in-frame ones; the method was immunoSEQ multiplex PCR. The repertoire includes about 330,000 clones, roughly 90% of them detected once, and 5.5% sits in the top ten.

This TCR derives from a person aged 18-60 years who received the Ad26.COV2.S COVID-19 vaccine or a placebo. This sequence joins TRBV7-9 and TRBJ2-5; no firm D call. The sample consisted of peripheral blood, taken in a trial of Ad26.COV2.S vaccine versus placebo. CDR3 region: CASSSDSLTQYF. CDR3 bases: TGTGCCAGCAGTTCAGACTCCCTTACCCAGTACTTC.